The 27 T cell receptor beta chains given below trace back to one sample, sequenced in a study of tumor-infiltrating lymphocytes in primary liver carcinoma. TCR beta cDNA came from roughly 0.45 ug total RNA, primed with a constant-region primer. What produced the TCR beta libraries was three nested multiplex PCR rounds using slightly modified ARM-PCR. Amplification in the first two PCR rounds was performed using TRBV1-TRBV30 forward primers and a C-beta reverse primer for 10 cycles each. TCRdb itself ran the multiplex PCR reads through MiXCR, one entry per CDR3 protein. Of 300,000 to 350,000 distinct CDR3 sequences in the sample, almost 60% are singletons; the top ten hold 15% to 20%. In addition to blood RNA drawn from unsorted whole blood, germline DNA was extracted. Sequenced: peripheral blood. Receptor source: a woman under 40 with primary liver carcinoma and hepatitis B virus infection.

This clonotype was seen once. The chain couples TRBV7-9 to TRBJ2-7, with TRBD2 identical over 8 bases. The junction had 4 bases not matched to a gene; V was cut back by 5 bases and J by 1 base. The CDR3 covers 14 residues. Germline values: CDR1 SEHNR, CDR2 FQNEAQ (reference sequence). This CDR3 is CASSQRERSYEQYF. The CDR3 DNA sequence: TGTGCCAGCAGCCAGCGGGAGAGGTCCTACGAGCAGTACTTC.

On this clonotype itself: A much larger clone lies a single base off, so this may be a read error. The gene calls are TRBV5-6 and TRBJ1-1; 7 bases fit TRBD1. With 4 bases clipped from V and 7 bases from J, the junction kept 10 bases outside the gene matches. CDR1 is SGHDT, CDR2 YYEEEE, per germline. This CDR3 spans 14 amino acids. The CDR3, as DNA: TGTGCCAGCAGCCTCGACAGGGTAACAATTGAAGCTTTCTTT. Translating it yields CASSLDRVTIEAFF.

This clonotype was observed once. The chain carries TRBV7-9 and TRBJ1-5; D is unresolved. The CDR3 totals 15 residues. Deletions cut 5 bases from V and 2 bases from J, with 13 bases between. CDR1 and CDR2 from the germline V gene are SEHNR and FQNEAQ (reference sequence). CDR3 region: CASSPGSSGNQPQHF. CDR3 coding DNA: TGTGCCAGCAGCCCGGGGTCCTCCGGCAATCAGCCCCAGCATTTT.

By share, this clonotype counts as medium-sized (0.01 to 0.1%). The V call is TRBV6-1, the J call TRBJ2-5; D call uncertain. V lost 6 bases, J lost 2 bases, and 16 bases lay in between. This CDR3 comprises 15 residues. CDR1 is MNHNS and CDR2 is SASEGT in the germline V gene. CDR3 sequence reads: CASSWIGATQETQYF. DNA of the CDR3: TGTGCCAGCAGCTGGATAGGAGCTACACAAGAGACCCAGTACTTC.

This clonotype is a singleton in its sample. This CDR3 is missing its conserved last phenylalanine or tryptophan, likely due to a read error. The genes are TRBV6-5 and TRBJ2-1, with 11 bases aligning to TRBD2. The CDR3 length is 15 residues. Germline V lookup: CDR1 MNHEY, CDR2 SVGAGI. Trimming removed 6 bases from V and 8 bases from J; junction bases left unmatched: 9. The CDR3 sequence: CASSSSGRKGDEQFI. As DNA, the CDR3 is TGTGCCAGCAGCTCTAGCGGGAGGAAAGGGGATGAGCAGTTCATC.

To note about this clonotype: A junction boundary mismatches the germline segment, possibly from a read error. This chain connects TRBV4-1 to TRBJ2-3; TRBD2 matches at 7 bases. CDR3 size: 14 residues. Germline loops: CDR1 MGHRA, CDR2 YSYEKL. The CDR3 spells CTSSLGGRADTQYF. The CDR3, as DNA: TGCACCAGCAGCTTGGGGGGGAGGGCAGATACGCAGTATTTT.

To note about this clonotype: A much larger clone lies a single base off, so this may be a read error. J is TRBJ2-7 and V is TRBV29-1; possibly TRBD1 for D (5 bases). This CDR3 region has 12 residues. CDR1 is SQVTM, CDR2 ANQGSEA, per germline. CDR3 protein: CSVGQGGPEQHF. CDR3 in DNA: TGCAGCGTTGGGCAGGGTGGCCCCGAGCAGCACTTC.

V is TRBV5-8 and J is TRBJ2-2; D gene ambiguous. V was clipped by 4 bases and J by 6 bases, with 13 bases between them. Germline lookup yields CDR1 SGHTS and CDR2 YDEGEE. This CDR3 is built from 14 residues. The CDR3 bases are TGTGCCAGCAGCCCCTTTGGTTGGTCCGGGGAGCTGTTTTTT. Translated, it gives CASSPFGWSGELFF.

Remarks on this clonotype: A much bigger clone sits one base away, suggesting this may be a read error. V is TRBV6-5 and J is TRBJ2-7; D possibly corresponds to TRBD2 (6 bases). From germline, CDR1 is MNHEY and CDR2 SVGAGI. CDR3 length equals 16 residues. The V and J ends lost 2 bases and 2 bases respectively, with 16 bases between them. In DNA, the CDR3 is TGTGCCAGCAGTTACACAGAAGGAGGGAGCACCTACGAGCAGTACTTC. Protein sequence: CASSYTEGGSTYEQYF.

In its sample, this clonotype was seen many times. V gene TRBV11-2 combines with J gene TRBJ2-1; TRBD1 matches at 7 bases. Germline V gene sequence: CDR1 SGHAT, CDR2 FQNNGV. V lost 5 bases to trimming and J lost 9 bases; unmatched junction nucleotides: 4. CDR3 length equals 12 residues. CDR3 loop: CASSKDRSEQFF. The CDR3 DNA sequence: TGTGCCAGCAGCAAGGACAGGAGTGAGCAGTTCTTC.

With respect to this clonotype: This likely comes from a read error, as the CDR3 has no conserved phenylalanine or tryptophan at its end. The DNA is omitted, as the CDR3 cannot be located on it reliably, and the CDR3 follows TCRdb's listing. The chain's CDR3 is CASSFKAGGPNETQYL. The chain employs TRBV12-1 and TRBJ2-5; the DNA was not used to check the table's D call, TRBD2. TRBV12-1 is labeled a pseudogene. The CDR3 has 16 amino acids, counting both end residues.

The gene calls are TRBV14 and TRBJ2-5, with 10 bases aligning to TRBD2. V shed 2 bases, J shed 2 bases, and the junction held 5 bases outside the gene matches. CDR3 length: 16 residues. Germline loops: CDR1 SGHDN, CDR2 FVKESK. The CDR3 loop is CASSQFRTSGQETQYF. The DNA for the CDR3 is TGTGCCAGCAGCCAATTCCGGACTAGCGGACAAGAGACCCAGTACTTC. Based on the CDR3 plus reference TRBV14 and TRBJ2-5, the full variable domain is EAGVTQFPSHSVIEKGQTVTLRCDPISGHDNLYWYRRVMGKEIKFLLHFVKESKQDESGMPNNRFLAERTGGTYSTLKVQPAELEDSGVYFCASSQFRTSGQETQYFGPGTRLLVL.

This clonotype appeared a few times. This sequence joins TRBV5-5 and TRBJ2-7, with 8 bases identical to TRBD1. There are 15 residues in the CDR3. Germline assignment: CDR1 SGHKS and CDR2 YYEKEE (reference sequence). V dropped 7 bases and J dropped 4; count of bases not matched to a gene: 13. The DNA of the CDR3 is TGTGCCAGCGAAACCGGACAGGGCATCTTGTACGAGCAGTACTTC. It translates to CASETGQGILYEQYF. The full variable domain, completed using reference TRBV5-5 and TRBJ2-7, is DAGVTQSPTHLIKTRGQQVTLRCSPISGHKSVSWYQQVLGQGPQFIFQYYEKEERGRGNFPDRFSARQFPNYSSELNVNALLLGDSALYLCASETGQGILYEQYFGPGTRLTVT.

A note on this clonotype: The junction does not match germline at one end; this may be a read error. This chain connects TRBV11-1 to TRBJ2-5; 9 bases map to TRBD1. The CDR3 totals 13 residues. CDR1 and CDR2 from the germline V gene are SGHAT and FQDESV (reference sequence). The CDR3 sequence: CDSEGQGRETQYF. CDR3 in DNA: TGTGACAGCGAGGGACAGGGACGAGAGACCCAGTACTTC.

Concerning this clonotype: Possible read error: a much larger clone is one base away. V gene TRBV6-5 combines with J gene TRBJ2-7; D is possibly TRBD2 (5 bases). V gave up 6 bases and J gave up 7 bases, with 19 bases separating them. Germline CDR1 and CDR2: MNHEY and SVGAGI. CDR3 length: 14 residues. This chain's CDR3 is CASSSGLGRGEQYF. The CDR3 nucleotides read TGTGCCAGCAGCTCTGGACTGGGCCGGGGAGAGCAGTACTTC.

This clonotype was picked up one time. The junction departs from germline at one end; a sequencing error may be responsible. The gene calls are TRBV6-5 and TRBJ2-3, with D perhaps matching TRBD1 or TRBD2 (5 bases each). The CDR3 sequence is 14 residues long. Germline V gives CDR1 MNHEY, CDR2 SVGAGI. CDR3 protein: CVSSSGTSTDTQYF. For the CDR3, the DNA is TGTGTCAGCAGCTCCGGGACGAGCACAGATACGCAGTATTTT.

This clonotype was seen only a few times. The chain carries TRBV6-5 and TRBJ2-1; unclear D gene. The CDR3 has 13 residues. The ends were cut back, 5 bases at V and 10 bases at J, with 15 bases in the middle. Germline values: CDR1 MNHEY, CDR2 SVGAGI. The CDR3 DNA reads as TGTGCCAGCAGTGGCCGGGCTCCTCCCGAGCAGTTCTTC. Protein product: CASSGRAPPEQFF.

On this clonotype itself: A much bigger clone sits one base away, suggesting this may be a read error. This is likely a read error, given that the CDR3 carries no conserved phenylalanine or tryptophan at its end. The CDR3 DNA reads TGTGCCAGCAGTTTACGGGCGGGAGATGCCGGGGAGCTGTTTCTT. It codes for CASSLRAGDAGELFL. This chain uses TRBV12-3 or TRBV12-4 with TRBJ2-2, with TRBD2 matching 7 bases. V lost 2 bases, J lost 6 bases, and 6 bases stayed unmatched. CDR3 length equals 15 residues.

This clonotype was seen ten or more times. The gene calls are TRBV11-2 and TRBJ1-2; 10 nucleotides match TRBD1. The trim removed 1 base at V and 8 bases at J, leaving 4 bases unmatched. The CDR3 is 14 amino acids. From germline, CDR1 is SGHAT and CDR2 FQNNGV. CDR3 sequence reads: CASSLGQGASGYTF. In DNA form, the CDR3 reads TGTGCCAGCAGCTTAGGACAGGGGGCGAGCGGCTACACCTTC.

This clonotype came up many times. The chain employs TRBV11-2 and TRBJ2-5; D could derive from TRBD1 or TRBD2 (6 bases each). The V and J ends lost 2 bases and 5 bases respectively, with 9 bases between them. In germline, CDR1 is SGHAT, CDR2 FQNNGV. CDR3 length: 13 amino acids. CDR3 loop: CASSLIGGETQYF. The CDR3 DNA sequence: TGTGCCAGCAGCTTAATAGGGGGGGAGACCCAGTACTTC.

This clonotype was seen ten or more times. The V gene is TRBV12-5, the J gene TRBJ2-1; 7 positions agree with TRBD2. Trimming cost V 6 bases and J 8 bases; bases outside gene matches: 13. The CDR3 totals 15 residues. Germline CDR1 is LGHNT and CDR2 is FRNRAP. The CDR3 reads CASGTGTTLMDEQFF. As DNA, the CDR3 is TGTGCTAGTGGGACCGGGACTACCCTTATGGATGAGCAGTTCTTC.

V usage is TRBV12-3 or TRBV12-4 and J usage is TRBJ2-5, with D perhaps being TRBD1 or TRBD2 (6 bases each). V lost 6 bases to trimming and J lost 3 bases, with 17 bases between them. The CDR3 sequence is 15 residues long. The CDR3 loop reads CASSKGGPWKETQYF. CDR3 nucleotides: TGTGCCAGCAGCAAGGGGGGCCCCTGGAAAGAGACCCAGTACTTC.

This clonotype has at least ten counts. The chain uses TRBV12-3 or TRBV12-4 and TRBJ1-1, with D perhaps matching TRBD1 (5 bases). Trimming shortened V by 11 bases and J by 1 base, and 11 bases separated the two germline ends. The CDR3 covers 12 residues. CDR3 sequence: CASSQGNTEAFF. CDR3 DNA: TGTGCCTCCTCCCAGGGGAACACTGAAGCTTTCTTT.

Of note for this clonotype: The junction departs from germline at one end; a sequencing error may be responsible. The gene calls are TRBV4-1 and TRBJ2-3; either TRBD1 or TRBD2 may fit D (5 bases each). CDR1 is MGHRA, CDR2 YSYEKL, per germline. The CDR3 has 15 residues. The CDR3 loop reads CTSSQVGTRADTQYF. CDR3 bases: TGCACCAGCAGCCAAGTTGGGACGCGAGCAGATACGCAGTATTTT.

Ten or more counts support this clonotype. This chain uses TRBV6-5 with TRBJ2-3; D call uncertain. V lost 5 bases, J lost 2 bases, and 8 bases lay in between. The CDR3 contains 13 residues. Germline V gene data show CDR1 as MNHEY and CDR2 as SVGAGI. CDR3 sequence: CASSPTDTDTQYF. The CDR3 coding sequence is TGTGCCAGCAGTCCGACGGACACAGATACGCAGTATTTT.

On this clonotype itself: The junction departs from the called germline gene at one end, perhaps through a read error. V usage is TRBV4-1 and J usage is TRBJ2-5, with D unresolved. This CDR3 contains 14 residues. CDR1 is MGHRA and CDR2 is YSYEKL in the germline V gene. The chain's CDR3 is CASGQDNTVETQYF. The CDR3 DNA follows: TGCGCCAGCGGCCAAGATAACACAGTAGAGACCCAGTACTTT.

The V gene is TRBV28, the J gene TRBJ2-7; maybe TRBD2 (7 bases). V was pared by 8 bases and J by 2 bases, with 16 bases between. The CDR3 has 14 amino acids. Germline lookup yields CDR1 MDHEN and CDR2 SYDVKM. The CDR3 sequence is CASALGGAPYEQYF. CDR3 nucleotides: TGTGCCAGCGCCCTAGGGGGGGCCCCCTACGAGCAGTACTTC.